Many counts were recorded for the clone carrying this T cell receptor beta chain. The data originate from a study of T-cell memory formation after mild COVID-19. V dropped 8 bases and J dropped 0; count of bases not matched to a gene: 7. This CDR3 is built from 15 residues. TCRdb reprocessed the 5' RACE reads via MiXCR and lists one record per CDR3 protein. The sample records around 30,000 distinct CDR3 sequences, approximately 12% being singletons. Input material: PBMCs or a T cell subset sorted from them (not recorded which). The source of this sequence is an adult woman who had mild COVID-19 (a few samples of this study predate the infection). Cell type and time point are not known. V and J are TRBV12-3 or TRBV12-4 and TRBJ2-7; 10 nucleotides align to TRBD1. In DNA, the CDR3 is TGTGCCAGCTATACCGACAGGGGGCCCTCCTACGAGCAGTACTTC. It specifies CASYTDRGPSYEQYF.